This T cell receptor (beta chain) came from a study of CD8 T cells in Susac syndrome. Study-wide background: There were Susac syndrome patients who were therapy-naive at blood draw, others on corticosteroids, and others on intravenous immunoglobulin alone.

CDR1 is SGHDT and CDR2 is YYEEEE in the germline V gene. The CDR3 has 16 residues. The J segment lost 1 base and the V segment lost 2 bases, leaving 5 bases of the junction unmatched. From blood CD8+ and CD4+ T cells, TCR beta sequences were generated. The CD8+ and CD4+ T cells were isolated magnetically using a negative isolation approach, whereas the TEMRA cells were enriched by FACS. RNA in amounts of roughly 0.5 to 1 ug was reverse transcribed with random hexamers. TCRdb reanalysed the immunoSEQ multiplex PCR reads using MiXCR and keeps one entry per CDR3 protein. The data hold 75,000 or so distinct CDR3 sequences, with approximately 95% observed a single time. Whole-study findings and limits: Total CD8+ and CD8+ TEMRA repertoires contained roughly 15 and five Susac-specific public clones, respectively.

For this clonotype: Its antigen is unidentified.

Sequencing was performed on CD8+ T cells from PBMCs. The chain recombines TRBV5-6 with TRBJ2-3, with 9 nucleotides matching TRBD2. The source is a human donor with Susac syndrome. This CDR3 is CASSLNRLAGTDTQYF. The CDR3 region has the DNA TGTGCCAGCAGCTTAAATAGACTAGCGGGCACAGATACGCAGTATTTT.